A single sample is the source of the 28 T cell receptor beta chains below, sequenced in a study of cytomegalovirus exposure and HLA in healthy donors. The primer mix had 60 Vbeta and 13 Jbeta primers. TCRdb's copy holds only in-frame clones and misses some; the assay was immunoSEQ multiplex PCR. The table has approximately 76,000 clones, about 80% seen once. The sequencing input was PBMCs. These receptor sequences come from a man in his thirties or forties in good health and CMV-seronegative.

Note on this clone: The same CDR3 can be traced to other DNA sequences in this sample. The V gene is TRBV2, the J gene TRBJ2-3; unclear D gene. The CDR3 has 12 amino acids. Trimming shortened V by 6 bases and J by 0 bases, and 4 bases separated the two germline ends. Germline V gene sequence: CDR1 SNHLY, CDR2 FYNNEI. CDR3 in DNA: TGTGCCAGCAGCTCTAGCACAGATACGCAGTATTTT. Protein product: CASSSSTDTQYF.

The chain is built from TRBV28 and TRBJ2-7; 9 bases agree with TRBD1. Per germline, CDR1 MDHEN and CDR2 SYDVKM. Trimming at V came to 4 bases and at J to 6 bases, leaving 10 bases not matched to a gene. This CDR3 contains 15 residues. As DNA, the CDR3 is TGTGCCAGCAGTTCCGCCGGGACAGGGAGCCGCGAGCAGTACTTC. This encodes CASSSAGTGSREQYF.

V usage is TRBV4-1 and J usage is TRBJ1-5; no clear D. The V end was cut by 0 bases, the J end by 10 bases, with 16 bases between. The CDR3 is 15 amino acids. Germline assignment: CDR1 MGHRA and CDR2 YSYEKL. The CDR3 here is CASSQDPTEALPQHF. The CDR3 coding sequence is TGCGCCAGCAGCCAAGATCCGACCGAGGCGCTTCCCCAGCATTTT.

The chain links TRBV29-1 to TRBJ1-1; 7 bases align to TRBD1. Germline values: CDR1 SQVTM, CDR2 ANQGSEA. CDR3 length: 11 residues. V lost 5 bases to trimming and J lost 6 bases; unmatched junction nucleotides: 3. In nucleotides, the CDR3 is TGCAGCGTTTGGACAGGCCCTGAAGCTTTCTTT. This translates into CSVWTGPEAFF.

V gene TRBV5-8 combines with J gene TRBJ1-5; D ambiguous. This CDR3 spans 13 amino acids. Trimming left V 6 bases short and J 7 bases short, with 14 bases between. Germline assignment: CDR1 SGHTS and CDR2 YDEGEE. In DNA form, the CDR3 reads TGTGCCAGCAACCGAGAGGGTTACCAGCCCCAGCATTTT. As protein: CASNREGYQPQHF.

The chain is built from TRBV6-1 and TRBJ1-1, with 8 bases lining up with TRBD1. Unmatched junction bases numbered 16, after V lost 4 bases and J lost 6 bases. CDR1 and CDR2 (germline): MNHNS, SASEGT. The length of the CDR3 is 17 residues. CDR3 residues: CASSVRQGAQGVAEAFF. The CDR3 bases are TGTGCCAGCAGTGTACGGCAGGGGGCGCAGGGGGTAGCTGAAGCTTTCTTT.

The chain couples TRBV7-9 to TRBJ2-1; tentatively, D is TRBD2 (7 bases). Germline CDR1 reads SEHNR; CDR2 reads FQNEAQ (reference sequence). Trimming left V 5 bases short and J 4 bases short, with 24 bases between. The CDR3 has 18 amino acids. CDR3 DNA sequence: TGTGCCAGCAGCCTAAGAGGAGGTGGGGGGGCCCCGTACAATGAGCAGTTCTTC. Translated: CASSLRGGGGAPYNEQFF.

The gene calls are TRBV4-3 and TRBJ1-1, with D possibly being TRBD1 (5 bases). With 0 bases removed from V and 7 bases from J, the gap between germline ends came to 9 bases. The CDR3 is 13 residues long. CDR1 is LGHNA and CDR2 is YSLEER in the germline V gene. In DNA, the CDR3 is TGCGCCAGCAGCCAAGAACTGGGACTTGAAGCTTTCTTT. As protein: CASSQELGLEAFF.

V gene TRBV4-1 combines with J gene TRBJ1-5, with D hard to call. The CDR3 length is 13 residues. V lost 2 bases to trimming and J lost 9 bases, with 11 bases between them. Germline CDR1 and CDR2: MGHRA and YSYEKL. CDR3 in amino acids: CASSQYEGRPQHF. Written as DNA, the CDR3 is TGCGCCAGCAGCCAATATGAGGGTCGGCCCCAGCATTTT.

J is TRBJ2-7 and V is TRBV29-1; 13 nucleotides match TRBD2. This CDR3 has 17 amino acids. The V gene end was trimmed by 6 bases and the J gene end by 5 bases; junction bases not matched to a gene: 16. The V gene's germline CDR1 is SQVTM and CDR2 ANQGSEA. The CDR3 nucleotides read TGCAGCGTCGCCGGACTAGCGGGAGCGGACCATTCCGACGAGCAGTACTTC. Its translation is CSVAGLAGADHSDEQYF.

The rearrangement uses TRBV27 and TRBJ2-5; possibly TRBD2 for D (5 bases). CDR3 length: 13 residues. Germline assignment: CDR1 MNHEY and CDR2 SMNVEV (reference sequence). V shed 3 bases and J shed 1 base, with 6 bases lying between them. DNA of the CDR3: TGTGCCAGCAGTTTCGCGGGCCAAGAGACCCAGTACTTC. As protein: CASSFAGQETQYF.

The chain links TRBV7-2 to TRBJ2-3; TRBD2 agrees at 9 bases. Germline CDR1 and CDR2: SGHTA and FQGNSA. The CDR3 has 16 residues. Unmatched junction bases numbered 5, after V lost 4 bases and J lost 0 bases. Written as DNA, the CDR3 is TGTGCCAGCAGCTCCGGAAGCGGGAGGAGCACAGATACGCAGTATTTT. Its translation: CASSSGSGRSTDTQYF. The full variable domain, in which reference TRBV7-2 and TRBJ2-3 provide the parts outside the CDR3, is GAGVSQSPSNKVTEKGKDVELRCDPISGHTALYWYRQSLGQGLEFLIYFQGNSAPDKSGLPSDRFSAERTGGSVSTLTIQRTQQEDSAVYLCASSSGSGRSTDTQYFGPGTRLTVL.

The chain joins TRBV7-6 to TRBJ2-5, with TRBD2 matching 12 bases. There are 14 residues in the CDR3. V was clipped by 6 bases and J by 3 bases; unmatched bases: 2. The V gene's germline CDR1 is SGHVS and CDR2 FNYEAQ. CDR3 bases: TGTGCCAGCAGTCGGACTAGCGGGAAAGAGACCCAGTACTTC. This encodes CASSRTSGKETQYF. Looking up the rest from reference TRBV7-6 and TRBJ2-5 gives the full variable domain: GAGVSQSPRYKVTKRGQDVALRCDPISGHVSLYWYRQALGQGPEFLTYFNYEAQQDKSGLPNDRFSAERPEGSISTLTIQRTEQRDSAMYRCASSRTSGKETQYFGPGTRLLVL.

The gene calls are TRBV30 and TRBJ1-5; TRBD1 agrees at 7 bases. This CDR3 has 15 residues. Germline V gene lookup returns CDR1 GTSNPN and CDR2 SVGIG (reference sequence). V lost 2 bases, J lost 7 bases, and 11 bases stayed unmatched. CDR3 DNA: TGTGCCTGGAGTACCCCGGGACAGAACAGCCAGCCCCAGCATTTT. Encoded protein: CAWSTPGQNSQPQHF.

This rearrangement joins TRBV30 to TRBJ1-1; D possibly corresponds to TRBD1 (5 bases). CDR1 and CDR2 (germline): GTSNPN, SVGIG (reference sequence). V lost 5 bases to trimming and J lost 4 bases, with 14 bases between them. The CDR3 is made up of 13 amino acids. For the CDR3, the DNA is TGTGCCTGGGATAAGGGGTTTAGCACTGAAGCTTTCTTT. This translates into CAWDKGFSTEAFF.

This clone was recorded once. The V and J genes are TRBV18 and TRBJ2-2; maybe TRBD1 (6 bases). The germline V gene encodes CDR1 KGHSH and CDR2 LQKENI. The V end was cut by 5 bases, the J end by 6 bases, with 10 bases between. This CDR3 is built from 13 residues. CDR3 amino acids: CASSSTGSGELFF. CDR3 sequence (DNA): TGTGCCAGCTCATCGACAGGATCCGGGGAGCTGTTTTTT.

The chain is built from TRBV10-3 and TRBJ2-1; 7 nucleotides line up with TRBD2. V was pared by 6 bases and J by 8 bases, with 10 bases of the junction left unmatched. This CDR3 has 14 residues. Per the germline V gene, CDR1 is ENHRY and CDR2 is SYGVKD. Here the CDR3 DNA reads TGTGCCATCAGAGCCGGGACGGGAGGAGATGAGCAGTTCTTC. Its translation is CAIRAGTGGDEQFF.

V usage is TRBV19 and J usage is TRBJ1-3; D might be TRBD1 (6 bases). V was trimmed by 3 bases and J by 4 bases, leaving 10 bases between them. The CDR3 sequence is 14 residues long. The V gene's germline CDR1 is LNHDA and CDR2 SQIVND (reference sequence). CDR3 sequence: CASSISTGGNTIYF. In DNA, the CDR3 is TGTGCCAGTAGTATTTCGACAGGAGGAAACACCATATATTTT.

Turning to this clone: One end of the junction is discordant with germline, which a read error may explain. DNA of the CDR3: TGTGCCAGCAGCTTGGACAGGGCCGAGCCTTCGTTC. Encoded protein: CASSLDRAEPSF. The chain combines TRBV5-4 with TRBJ2-7; TRBD1 might be the D (6 bases). This CDR3 has 12 residues. Per germline, CDR1 SGHNT and CDR2 YYREEE (reference sequence).

The CDR3 protein is CASTRGGVGELFF. In nucleotides, the CDR3 is TGTGCCAGCACCCGCGGGGGGGTCGGGGAGCTGTTTTTT. The chain has TRBV6-5 and TRBJ2-2, with 9 bases aligning to TRBD2. Trimming took 7 bases from V and 7 from J; bases not matched to a gene: 4. The V gene's germline CDR1 is MNHEY and CDR2 SVGAGI. The length of the CDR3 is 13 residues.

This clone was counted only a few times. V usage is TRBV15 and J usage is TRBJ2-1, with D tentatively TRBD1 (5 bases). Trimming pared 3 bases from V and 6 bases from J, leaving 12 bases between. Germline V gene sequence: CDR1 LNHNV, CDR2 YYDKDF (reference sequence). This CDR3 has 14 residues. CDR3 nucleotides: TGTGCCACCAGCAGGGGGCCCAAGGGCAATGAGCAGTTCTTC. Translated, it gives CATSRGPKGNEQFF.

This clone was picked up one time. A junction end diverges from the germline sequence, so it may reflect a read error. The CDR3 spells CSVVPGRNYGYPF. CDR3 nucleotide sequence: TGCAGCGTTGTCCCGGGGAGAAACTATGGCTACCCCTTC. The chain recombines TRBV29-1 with TRBJ1-2; no firm D call. Germline CDR1 is SQVTM and CDR2 is ANQGSEA. This CDR3 has 13 residues. Full variable domain (outside the CDR3, taken from reference TRBV29-1 and TRBJ1-2): SAVISQKPSRDICQRGTSLTIQCQVDSQVTMMFWYRQQPGQSLTLIATANQGSEATYESGFVIDKFPISRPNLTFSTLTVSNMSPEDSSIYLCSVVPGRNYGYPFGSGTRLTVV.

The chain combines TRBV19 with TRBJ2-7; possible D gene TRBD2, 5 bases. The CDR3 is 14 residues long. V gave up 7 bases and J gave up 6 bases, with 19 bases separating them. Per the germline V gene, CDR1 is LNHDA and CDR2 is SQIVND (reference sequence). CDR3 residues: CASMDGGRTGEQYF. The CDR3, as DNA: TGTGCCAGTATGGACGGAGGCCGTACGGGCGAGCAGTACTTC.

The chain is built from TRBV7-2 and TRBJ1-2; D is unclear. Per germline, CDR1 SGHTA and CDR2 FQGNSA. This CDR3 region has 13 residues. The ends were cut back, 5 bases at V and 4 bases at J, with 11 bases in the middle. The CDR3 DNA follows: TGTGCCAGCAGCCAAGATATGAGCTATGGCTACACCTTC. Protein: CASSQDMSYGYTF.

The chain uses TRBV7-2 and TRBJ2-6, with 8 nucleotides matching TRBD1. The germline V gene encodes CDR1 SGHTA and CDR2 FQGNSA. Trimming at V came to 5 bases and at J to 7 bases, leaving 13 bases not matched to a gene. This CDR3 contains 17 residues. The CDR3 loop reads CASSINSGGRVANVLTF. In DNA, the CDR3 is TGTGCCAGCAGCATAAACTCAGGGGGCCGAGTCGCCAACGTCCTGACTTTC.

V usage is TRBV21-1 and J usage is TRBJ2-1; TRBD1, as called in the table, went unchecked against the DNA. TRBV21-1 is assigned pseudogene status. The length of the CDR3 is 15 residues. The CDR3 nucleotides are TGTGCCAGCAGCAGGGCCGTTAGCTCCTACAATGAGCAGTTCTTC. Translation gives CASSRAVSSYNEQFF.

The chain joins TRBV11-2 to TRBJ1-3; D unclear. V was trimmed by 3 bases and J by 3 bases, leaving 9 bases between them. CDR3 size: 14 residues. Germline V gene data show CDR1 as SGHAT and CDR2 as FQNNGV. The CDR3 here is CASSFFTDGNTIYF. The CDR3 DNA reads TGTGCCAGCAGCTTTTTCACTGATGGAAACACCATATATTTT.

This clone was seen just once. J is TRBJ2-5 and V is TRBV4-3; TRBD1 matches 8 bases. J was trimmed by 4 bases and V by 1 base; bases with no gene match: 2. The CDR3 sequence is 14 residues long. CDR1 LGHNA and CDR2 YSLEER come from the germline V gene. CDR3 bases: TGCGCCAGCAGCCAAGGTGGACAGGGAGAGACCCAGTACTTC. This codes for CASSQGGQGETQYF.